The 3 T cell receptor beta chains listed next were all sequenced from one sample in a study of cytomegalovirus exposure and HLA in healthy donors. It was with 60 Vbeta and 13 Jbeta primers that the PCR ran. Clones were read by immunoSEQ multiplex PCR, and TCRdb kept only the in-frame ones, dropping some. The data contain approximately 160,000 clones, around four fifths of them singletons. Sequenced sample: PBMCs. These receptors were obtained from a girl aged 10-17 years in good health and CMV-seropositive.

This chain connects TRBV2 to TRBJ1-3; no clear D gene. Germline V gives CDR1 SNHLY, CDR2 FYNNEI. V shed 5 bases and J shed 1 base, with 9 bases lying between them. The length of the CDR3 is 14 residues. The CDR3 DNA is TGTGCCAGCAGTCTACAGCTTTCTGGAAACACCATATATTTT. This translates into CASSLQLSGNTIYF.

V and J are TRBV5-1 and TRBJ2-2, with 11 bases matching TRBD1. The junction had 9 bases not matched to a gene; V was cut back by 2 bases and J by 6 bases. The CDR3 spans 17 residues. CDR1 and CDR2 (germline): SGHRS, YFSETQ. This CDR3 is CASSFGQGAMVAGELFF. CDR3 nucleotide sequence: TGCGCCAGCAGCTTTGGACAGGGGGCAATGGTGGCCGGGGAGCTGTTTTTT.

This chain links TRBV19 with TRBJ2-7; 10 bases fit TRBD1. The CDR3 consists of 16 residues. Germline assignment: CDR1 LNHDA and CDR2 SQIVND (reference sequence). The V gene end was trimmed by 5 bases and the J gene end by 5 bases; junction bases not matched to a gene: 12. This CDR3 reads CASSHRRDRGPNEQYF. The DNA for the CDR3 is TGTGCCAGTAGTCATCGCCGGGACAGGGGTCCAAACGAGCAGTACTTC.